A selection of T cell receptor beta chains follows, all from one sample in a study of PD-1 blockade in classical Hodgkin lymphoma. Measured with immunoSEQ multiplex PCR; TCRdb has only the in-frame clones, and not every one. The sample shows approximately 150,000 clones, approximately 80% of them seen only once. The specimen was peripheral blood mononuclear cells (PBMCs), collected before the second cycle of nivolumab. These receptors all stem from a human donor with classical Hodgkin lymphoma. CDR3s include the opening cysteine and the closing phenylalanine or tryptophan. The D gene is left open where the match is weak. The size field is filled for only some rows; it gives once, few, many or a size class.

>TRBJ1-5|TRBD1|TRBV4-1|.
TGCGCCAGCAGCCACCCAGGGGGACAGCCAGGGCAGCCCCAGCATTTT
CASSHPGGQPGQPQHF
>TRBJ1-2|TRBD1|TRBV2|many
TGTGCCAGCAGCTACCTCGGGACAGGGGGATTCTATGGCTACACCTTC
CASSYLGTGGFYGYTF
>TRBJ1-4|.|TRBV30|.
TGTGCCTGGAGTGTAGTGCCGGAGGGGAAACTGTTTTTT
CAWSVVPEGKLFF
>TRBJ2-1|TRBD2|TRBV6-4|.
TGTGCCAGCAGTGGTAGCGGGGGGGCCAGGTTTACTGAGCAGTTCTTC
CASSGSGGARFTEQFF
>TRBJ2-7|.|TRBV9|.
TGTGCCAGCAGCGTAGCCGACCTCTCCTACGAGCAGTACTTC
CASSVADLSYEQYF
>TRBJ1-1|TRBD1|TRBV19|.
TGTGCCAGCCTGAGGGGACAGTTGAACACTGAAGCTTTCTTT
CASLRGQLNTEAFF
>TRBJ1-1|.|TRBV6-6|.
TGTGCCAGCAGGCGTCTGAACACTGAAGCTTTCTTT
CASRRLNTEAFF
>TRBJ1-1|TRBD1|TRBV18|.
TGTGCCAGCTCACCCCGACAGGGGCGGGACACTGAAGCTTTCTTT
CASSPRQGRDTEAFF
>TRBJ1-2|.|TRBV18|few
TGTGCCAGCTCCCCGCGACAGTATGGCTACACCTTC
CASSPRQYGYTF
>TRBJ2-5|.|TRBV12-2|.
TGTGCAAGTCGCTTAATTAGGCCAGCTACCCGAGGGGAGACCCAGTACTTC
CASRLIRPATRGETQYF
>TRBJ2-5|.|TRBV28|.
TGTGCCAGCAGTTTCCCCCCACTGACAGCTACCCAGTACTTC
CASSFPPLTATQYF
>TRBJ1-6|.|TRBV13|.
TGTGCCAGCAGCTTAATTACGGGAGGCAATTCACCCCTCCACTTT
CASSLITGGNSPLHF
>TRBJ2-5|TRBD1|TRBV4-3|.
TGCGCCAGCAGCCAAGATCGGGGACAGTCGCAAGAGACCCAGTACTTC
CASSQDRGQSQETQYF
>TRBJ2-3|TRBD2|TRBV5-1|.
TGCGCCAGCAGCCCTTGGGGCCTCGGGACTAGATCCGGGGATACGCAGTATTTT
CASSPWGLGTRSGDTQYF
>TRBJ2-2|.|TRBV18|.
TGTGCCAGCGCCCGGCTCCGTCTGGGGGCGCTTATATCTGCCGGGGAGCTGTTTTTT
CASARLRLGALISAGELFF
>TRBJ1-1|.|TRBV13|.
TGTGCCAGCAGTTTTCCCAGGGGAGGGTACACTGAAGCTTTCTTT
CASSFPRGGYTEAFF
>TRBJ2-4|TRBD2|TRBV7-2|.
TGTGCCAGCAGCTTAGTAGGCGGCGGGAGTAAGTACATTCAGTACTTC
CASSLVGGGSKYIQYF
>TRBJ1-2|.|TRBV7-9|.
TGTGCCAGCAGCTTAGTCCCGGACAGTAGCTATGGCTACACCTTC
CASSLVPDSSYGYTF
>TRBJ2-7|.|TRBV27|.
TGTGCCAGCAGTTTAAGGTACCAGATCTACGAGCAGTACTTC
CASSLRYQIYEQYF
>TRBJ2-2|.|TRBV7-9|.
TGTGCCAGCAGCTTTACCGGGGCAAACACCGGGGAGCTGTTTTTT
CASSFTGANTGELFF
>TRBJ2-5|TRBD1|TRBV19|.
TGTGCCAGTAGTTCCCCCTCCGGGACAGGGGCGGAGACCCAGTACTTC
CASSSPSGTGAETQYF
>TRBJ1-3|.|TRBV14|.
TGTGCCAGCAGCCAAGGGGTCCTCTCTGGAAACACCATATATTTT
CASSQGVLSGNTIYF
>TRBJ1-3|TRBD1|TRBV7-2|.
TGTGCCAGCAGCTTGAGGGAGGGGGCAGGAGGATATTTT
CASSLREGAGGYF
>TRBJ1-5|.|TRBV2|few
TGTGCCAGCAGAAGGGAAGTTGGTCAGCCCCAGCATTTT
CASRREVGQPQHF
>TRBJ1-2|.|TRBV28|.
TGTGCCAGCAGTTTGGCTGGGGGCTCTTATGGCTACACCTTC
CASSLAGGSYGYTF
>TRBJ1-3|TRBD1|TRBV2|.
TGTGCCAGCAGCGTCGACAGGGTAGAGGGAAACACCATATATTTT
CASSVDRVEGNTIYF
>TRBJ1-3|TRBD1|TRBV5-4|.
TGTGCCAGCAGCCACGACAGGGGGGGCGGAAACACCATATATTTT
CASSHDRGGGNTIYF
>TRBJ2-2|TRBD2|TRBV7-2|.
TGTGCCAGCAGCTTTCGGGGCGGGGGAGTCGGGGAGCTGTTTTTT
CASSFRGGGVGELFF
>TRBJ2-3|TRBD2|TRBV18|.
TGTGCCAGCTCGCCGGGACTAGCGGGAGAACATACGCAGTATTTT
CASSPGLAGEHTQYF
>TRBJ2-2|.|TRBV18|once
TGTGCCAGCTCATCGACAGCTACGAACACCGGGGAGCTGTTTTTT
CASSSTATNTGELFF
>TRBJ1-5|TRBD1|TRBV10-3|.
TGTGCCATCAGTGTCCAGGGGGCAGGGCAGCCCCAGCACTTT
CAISVQGAGQPQHF
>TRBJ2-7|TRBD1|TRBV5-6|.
TGTGCCAGCAGGTCCGGGGGGACAGGGTCCTACGAGCAGTACTTC
CASRSGGTGSYEQYF
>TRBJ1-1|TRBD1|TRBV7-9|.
TGTGCCAGCAGCTTTAGGGGGCGGGTTCGCACTGAAGCTTTCTTT
CASSFRGRVRTEAFF
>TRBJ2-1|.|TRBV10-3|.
TGTGCCATCAGTGATTGGGCCTACAATGAGCAGTTCTTC
CAISDWAYNEQFF
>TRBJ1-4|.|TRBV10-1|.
TGCGCCAGCAATTGCCTCCGGGACCCCCTTGAAAAACTGTTTTTT
CASNCLRDPLEKLFF
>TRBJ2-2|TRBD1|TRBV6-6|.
TGTGCCAGCAGTTCCGCCGGGACAGGGAGCGCCGGGGAGCTGTTTTTT
CASSSAGTGSAGELFF
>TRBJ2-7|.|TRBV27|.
TGTGCCACCACCCCTGTAGGAGGCCCCTTCGAGCAGTACTTC
CATTPVGGPFEQYF
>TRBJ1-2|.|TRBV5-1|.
TGCGCCAGCAGCCTGGGGGCAGGGGAATGGGAAGGCTACACCTTC
CASSLGAGEWEGYTF
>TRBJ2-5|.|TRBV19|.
TGTGCCAGCTCGGTTGGAGAGACCCAGTACTTC
CASSVGETQYF
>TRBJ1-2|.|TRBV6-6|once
TGTGCCAGCAGCAAAGGACACAACTATGGCTACACCTTC
CASSKGHNYGYTF
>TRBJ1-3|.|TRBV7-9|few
TGTGCCAGCAGCTCAGAGTTCTCTGGAAACACCATATATTTT
CASSSEFSGNTIYF
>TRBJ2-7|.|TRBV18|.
TGTGCCAGCTCACCACAGGGGTTTGAGCAGTACTTC
CASSPQGFEQYF
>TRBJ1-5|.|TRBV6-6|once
TGTGCCAGCAACCCAGAGTATAGCAATCAGCCCCAGCATTTT
CASNPEYSNQPQHF
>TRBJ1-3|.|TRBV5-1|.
TGCGCCAGCAGCCTACAGGGCAGTCCGGGAAACACCATATATTTT
CASSLQGSPGNTIYF
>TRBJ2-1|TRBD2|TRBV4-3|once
TGCGCCAGCAGCCAAGATCGACTAGCGGGAGTTTACTACAATGAGCAGTTCTTC
CASSQDRLAGVYYNEQFF
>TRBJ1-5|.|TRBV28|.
TGTGCCAGCAGTTTAGGGGGCCGGCAGCCCCAGCATTTT
CASSLGGRQPQHF
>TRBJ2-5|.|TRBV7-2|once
TGTGCCAGCAGGCGGGACGCGAAGACCCAGTACTTC
CASRRDAKTQYF
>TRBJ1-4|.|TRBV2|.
TGTGCCAGCAGTGAAGGGGACCTTAATGAAAAACTGTTTTTT
CASSEGDLNEKLFF
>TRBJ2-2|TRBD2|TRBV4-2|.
TGTGCCAGCAGCCCGGGACTAGCGGGGGCCACGAACACCGGGGAGCTGTTTTTT
CASSPGLAGATNTGELFF
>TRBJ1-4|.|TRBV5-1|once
TGCGCCAGCAGCTTGGACGGAGATGAAAAACTGTTTTTT
CASSLDGDEKLFF
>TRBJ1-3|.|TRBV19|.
TGTGCCAGTAGTAGTGACAGCTCTGGAAACACCATATATTTT
CASSSDSSGNTIYF